The clone carrying this T cell receptor (beta chain) was counted at least ten times. Researchers made TCR beta libraries by using iRepertoire HTBI primers and running Arm-PCR on CDR3 regions. TCRdb reanalysed the multiplex PCR reads using MiXCR and keeps one entry per CDR3 protein. The sample holds 450,000 or so distinct CDR3 sequences, 22% seen once. This entry is derived from a study of regulatory T cells in long-lasting Graves disease. The time point: persistent/refractory GD, antithyroid drugs over 5 years with positive TRAb. The TCR library was made from RNA extracted from PBMCs. Graves' disease diagnoses followed American Thyroid Association guidelines. The CDR3 runs to 14 residues. Trimming at V came to 8 bases and at J to 4 bases, leaving 8 bases not matched to a gene. CDR1 SNHLY and CDR2 FYNNEI come from the germline V gene.

The J gene is TRBJ2-5, the V gene TRBV2; 9 nucleotides agree with TRBD1. This sequence originates from a female donor with Graves disease. The sequences come from peripheral blood mononuclear cells (PBMCs), collected when the disease was refractory, from a patient treated with antithyroid drugs. The CDR3, as DNA: TGTGCCAGCGGAACAGGGGGCGAAGGAGAGACCCAGTACTTC. Protein: CASGTGGEGETQYF. The entire variable domain, with the rest obtained from reference TRBV2 and TRBJ2-5, is as follows: EPEVTQTPSHQVTQMGQEVILRCVPISNHLYFYWYRQILGQKVEFLVSFYNNEISEKSEIFDDQFSVERPDGSNFTLKIRSTKLEDSAMYFCASGTGGEGETQYFGPGTRLLVL.